The rows below give T cell receptor beta chains drawn from one sample of a study of blood T cell repertoires in COVID-19. Profiled with immunoSEQ multiplex PCR; TCRdb holds only in-frame clones, not every one. This sample yields fewer than 400,000 clones, of which around 85% are seen a single time; roughly 3.9% belongs to the top ten. The sequencing sample was made of peripheral blood. Receptors were obtained from a woman aged 18 to 35 with acute or convalescent COVID-19. The CDR3 runs from the conserved cysteine through the conserved F or W. Each record gives: CDR3 protein, CDR3 DNA, J gene, D gene, clone size, V gene. A D gene is named only where the DNA matches it firmly. Only some rows state a clone size, as once, few, many or a class for expanded clones.

CDR3aa: CASRRSGELFF; CDR3nt: TGTGCCAGCAGGAGAAGCGGGGAGCTGTTTTTT; j_gene: TRBJ2-2; d_gene: -; abundance: -; v_gene: TRBV25-1
CDR3aa: CASSPGVGTYEQYF; CDR3nt: TGTGCCAGCTCCCCAGGAGTAGGAACCTACGAGCAGTACTTC; j_gene: TRBJ2-7; d_gene: -; abundance: once; v_gene: TRBV18
CDR3aa: CASSSPRRDKGNSRYEQYF; CDR3nt: TGTGCCAGCAGTTCCCCGCGCCGGGACAAGGGGAATTCCCGCTACGAGCAGTACTTC; j_gene: TRBJ2-7; d_gene: -; abundance: -; v_gene: TRBV28
CDR3aa: CASSLDRDTEAFF; CDR3nt: TGTGCCAGCAGCCTGGACAGGGACACTGAAGCTTTCTTT; j_gene: TRBJ1-1; d_gene: TRBD1; abundance: -; v_gene: TRBV7-7
CDR3aa: CASSRTGQLLTDTQYF; CDR3nt: TGTGCCAGCTCACGCACGGGACAGTTACTCACAGATACGCAGTATTTT; j_gene: TRBJ2-3; d_gene: TRBD1; abundance: -; v_gene: TRBV18
CDR3aa: CASSRHESGANVLTF; CDR3nt: TGCGCCAGCAGCAGACACGAATCTGGGGCCAACGTCCTGACTTTC; j_gene: TRBJ2-6; d_gene: -; abundance: -; v_gene: TRBV5-1
CDR3aa: CASGTGGKVNTEAFF; CDR3nt: TGTGCCAGTGGAACAGGGGGGAAGGTGAACACTGAAGCTTTCTTT; j_gene: TRBJ1-1; d_gene: TRBD1; abundance: -; v_gene: TRBV28
CDR3aa: CASGLTGGATNEKLFF; CDR3nt: TGTGCCAGCGGATTGACAGGGGGGGCCACTAATGAAAAACTGTTTTTT; j_gene: TRBJ1-4; d_gene: TRBD1; abundance: -; v_gene: TRBV3-1/TRBV3-2
CDR3aa: CASSRDSFSGNTIYF; CDR3nt: TGTGCCAGCAGTCGAGACAGTTTCTCTGGAAACACCATATATTTT; j_gene: TRBJ1-3; d_gene: -; abundance: -; v_gene: TRBV6-5
CDR3aa: CASSLGQGSTEAFF; CDR3nt: TGTGCCAGCAGCTTAGGACAGGGCAGTACTGAAGCTTTCTTT; j_gene: TRBJ1-1; d_gene: TRBD1; abundance: -; v_gene: TRBV7-9
CDR3aa: CASSKENRPFNEKLFF; CDR3nt: TGTGCCAGCAGCAAAGAAAACAGGCCCTTTAATGAAAAACTGTTTTTT; j_gene: TRBJ1-4; d_gene: -; abundance: -; v_gene: TRBV25-1
CDR3aa: CATSGILAGGGETQYF; CDR3nt: TGTGCCACCAGTGGGATTCTAGCGGGAGGAGGCGAGACCCAGTACTTC; j_gene: TRBJ2-5; d_gene: TRBD2; abundance: once; v_gene: TRBV24-1
CDR3aa: CASSFTGDGGYGYTF; CDR3nt: TGTGCCAGCAGCTTTACAGGGGATGGGGGCTATGGCTACACCTTC; j_gene: TRBJ1-2; d_gene: TRBD1; abundance: -; v_gene: TRBV5-4
CDR3aa: CASSLGQYQPQHF; CDR3nt: TGTGCCAGCAGCTTAGGTCAGTATCAGCCCCAGCATTTT; j_gene: TRBJ1-5; d_gene: -; abundance: -; v_gene: TRBV7-9
CDR3aa: CASSPTSRGPHEQYF; CDR3nt: TGTGCCAGCAGCCCGACTAGCAGGGGGCCCCACGAGCAGTACTTC; j_gene: TRBJ2-7; d_gene: -; abundance: -; v_gene: TRBV5-4
CDR3aa: CASSLQGSGANVLTF; CDR3nt: TGTGCCAGCAGTTTACAGGGCTCTGGGGCCAACGTCCTGACTTTC; j_gene: TRBJ2-6; d_gene: -; abundance: -; v_gene: TRBV6-5
CDR3aa: CASSGFGTENTEAFF; CDR3nt: TGTGCCAGTAGTGGGTTCGGCACAGAGAACACTGAAGCTTTCTTT; j_gene: TRBJ1-1; d_gene: -; abundance: -; v_gene: TRBV19
CDR3aa: CASSRGAGYEQYF; CDR3nt: TGCGCCAGCAGCCGGGGGGCGGGCTACGAGCAGTACTTC; j_gene: TRBJ2-7; d_gene: -; abundance: -; v_gene: TRBV5-1
CDR3aa: CASSLMTGTPSGNTIYF; CDR3nt: TGTGCCAGCAGCCTTATGACAGGGACTCCCTCTGGAAACACCATATATTTT; j_gene: TRBJ1-3; d_gene: TRBD1; abundance: once; v_gene: TRBV5-6
CDR3aa: CASNPTGNSGNTIYF; CDR3nt: TGTGCCAGTAACCCTACAGGGAACTCTGGAAACACCATATATTTT; j_gene: TRBJ1-3; d_gene: -; abundance: -; v_gene: TRBV19
CDR3aa: CASSQDVGRGRAGELFF; CDR3nt: TGCGCCAGCAGCCAAGACGTAGGAAGGGGGCGCGCCGGGGAGCTGTTTTTT; j_gene: TRBJ2-2; d_gene: TRBD1; abundance: -; v_gene: TRBV4-1
CDR3aa: CATRTWANSPLHF; CDR3nt: TGTGCCACACGGACATGGGCAAACTCACCCCTCCACTTT; j_gene: TRBJ1-6; d_gene: -; abundance: -; v_gene: TRBV19
CDR3aa: CASSVEPGGIIYNEQFF; CDR3nt: TGTGCCAGCAGCGTAGAGCCAGGGGGCATCATATACAATGAGCAGTTCTTC; j_gene: TRBJ2-1; d_gene: TRBD1; abundance: -; v_gene: TRBV9
CDR3aa: CASSVSGTQETQYF; CDR3nt: TGTGCCAGCAGCGTCTCCGGGACTCAAGAGACCCAGTACTTC; j_gene: TRBJ2-5; d_gene: -; abundance: -; v_gene: TRBV9
CDR3aa: CSVEAASGQINEQYF; CDR3nt: TGCAGCGTTGAGGCGGCTAGCGGCCAGATTAACGAGCAGTACTTC; j_gene: TRBJ2-7; d_gene: TRBD2; abundance: -; v_gene: TRBV29-1
CDR3aa: CASSLTGDTGELFF; CDR3nt: TGTGCCAGCAGCTTGACAGGGGACACCGGGGAGCTGTTTTTT; j_gene: TRBJ2-2; d_gene: TRBD1; abundance: -; v_gene: TRBV5-4
CDR3aa: CASSELTGPNYGYTF; CDR3nt: TGTGCCAGCAGTGAATTAACAGGGCCTAACTATGGCTACACCTTC; j_gene: TRBJ1-2; d_gene: -; abundance: few; v_gene: TRBV6-1
CDR3aa: CSAQLAGLETQYF; CDR3nt: TGCAGCGCGCAATTAGCGGGACTAGAGACCCAGTACTTC; j_gene: TRBJ2-5; d_gene: TRBD2; abundance: -; v_gene: TRBV29-1
CDR3aa: CASSLIGEGTNEKLFF; CDR3nt: TGTGCCAGCAGTTTAATCGGGGAGGGCACTAATGAAAAACTGTTTTTT; j_gene: TRBJ1-4; d_gene: -; abundance: -; v_gene: TRBV28
CDR3aa: CASSPLKQGGGYTF; CDR3nt: TGTGCCAGCAGTCCACTAAAACAGGGTGGTGGCTACACCTTC; j_gene: TRBJ1-2; d_gene: -; abundance: -; v_gene: TRBV2
CDR3aa: CASRGSGSYNEQFF; CDR3nt: TGCGCCAGCAGGGGTAGCGGGAGCTACAATGAGCAGTTCTTC; j_gene: TRBJ2-1; d_gene: TRBD2; abundance: -; v_gene: TRBV5-1
CDR3aa: CASSYGEQVYEQYF; CDR3nt: TGTGCCAGCAGTTACGGAGAACAGGTCTACGAGCAGTACTTC; j_gene: TRBJ2-7; d_gene: -; abundance: few; v_gene: TRBV6-6
CDR3aa: CASAGRKANDEQYF; CDR3nt: TGTGCCAGCGCAGGGCGGAAAGCAAACGACGAGCAGTACTTC; j_gene: TRBJ2-7; d_gene: -; abundance: -; v_gene: TRBV2
CDR3aa: CATSRDRLERVGGPSTDTQYF; CDR3nt: TGTGCCACCAGCAGAGATAGGTTGGAGCGGGTGGGGGGACCATCCACAGATACGCAGTATTTT; j_gene: TRBJ2-3; d_gene: -; abundance: -; v_gene: TRBV15
CDR3aa: CASSFQGDLRTEAFF; CDR3nt: TGCGCCAGCAGCTTTCAGGGGGACCTGCGCACTGAAGCTTTCTTT; j_gene: TRBJ1-1; d_gene: TRBD1; abundance: once; v_gene: TRBV5-1
CDR3aa: CASSQVTERSSYNSPLHF; CDR3nt: TGTGCCAGCAGCCAAGTGACGGAAAGGAGCTCCTATAATTCACCCCTCCACTTT; j_gene: TRBJ1-6; d_gene: -; abundance: -; v_gene: TRBV3-1/TRBV3-2
CDR3aa: CASSRRGKAEGQETQYF; CDR3nt: TGTGCCAGCAGCCGGCGGGGGAAGGCGGAGGGGCAAGAGACCCAGTACTTC; j_gene: TRBJ2-5; d_gene: TRBD2; abundance: once; v_gene: TRBV5-4
CDR3aa: CASSQKTRLYDTQYF; CDR3nt: TGTGCCAGCAGCCAAAAGACTCGGCTGTACGATACGCAGTATTTT; j_gene: TRBJ2-3; d_gene: -; abundance: -; v_gene: TRBV3-1/TRBV3-2
CDR3aa: CASSESGEKLFF; CDR3nt: TGCGCCAGCAGTGAGTCCGGGGAAAAACTGTTTTTT; j_gene: TRBJ1-4; d_gene: -; abundance: -; v_gene: TRBV10-1
CDR3aa: CASSRGTGDTEAFF; CDR3nt: TGTGCCAGCAGCCGAGGGACAGGGGACACTGAAGCTTTCTTT; j_gene: TRBJ1-1; d_gene: TRBD1; abundance: -; v_gene: TRBV3-1/TRBV3-2
CDR3aa: CASSIEQGSYEQYF; CDR3nt: TGTGCCAGTAGTATAGAACAGGGGTCCTACGAGCAGTACTTC; j_gene: TRBJ2-7; d_gene: TRBD1; abundance: -; v_gene: TRBV19
CDR3aa: CASGTDFQETQYF; CDR3nt: TGTGCCAGTGGGACAGATTTTCAAGAGACCCAGTACTTC; j_gene: TRBJ2-5; d_gene: TRBD1; abundance: -; v_gene: TRBV19
CDR3aa: CASSVGFAGQETQYF; CDR3nt: TGTGCCAGCAGCGTAGGGTTCGCAGGGCAAGAGACCCAGTACTTC; j_gene: TRBJ2-5; d_gene: -; abundance: few; v_gene: TRBV9
CDR3aa: CASSKPWEGTGELFF; CDR3nt: TGTGCCAGCAGCAAACCCTGGGAGGGGACCGGGGAGCTGTTTTTT; j_gene: TRBJ2-2; d_gene: TRBD2; abundance: -; v_gene: TRBV9
CDR3aa: CASSRGGTNEQYF; CDR3nt: TGTGCCAGCAGCCGCGGAGGTACTAACGAGCAGTACTTC; j_gene: TRBJ2-7; d_gene: -; abundance: -; v_gene: TRBV7-8
CDR3aa: CASSLARGASETQYF; CDR3nt: TGTGCCAGCAGCTTAGCGCGGGGGGCGTCAGAGACCCAGTACTTC; j_gene: TRBJ2-5; d_gene: TRBD2; abundance: -; v_gene: TRBV11-2
CDR3aa: CASRLRDSFRGNQPQHF; CDR3nt: TGTGCAAGTCGCTTGAGGGACAGCTTTAGGGGCAATCAGCCCCAGCATTTT; j_gene: TRBJ1-5; d_gene: -; abundance: -; v_gene: TRBV12-2
CDR3aa: CASRTSRGSNEKLFF; CDR3nt: TGTGCCAGTAGGACCTCCCGGGGTTCTAATGAAAAACTGTTTTTT; j_gene: TRBJ1-4; d_gene: -; abundance: -; v_gene: TRBV19
CDR3aa: CASSTTSGRAWETQYF; CDR3nt: TGCGCCAGCAGTACGACTAGCGGGAGGGCGTGGGAGACCCAGTACTTC; j_gene: TRBJ2-5; d_gene: TRBD2; abundance: -; v_gene: TRBV10-2
CDR3aa: CASRPGQLYNEQFF; CDR3nt: TGTGCCAGCAGACCGGGACAGCTATACAATGAGCAGTTCTTC; j_gene: TRBJ2-1; d_gene: TRBD1; abundance: -; v_gene: TRBV6-5
CDR3aa: CASSQSKGQQETQYF; CDR3nt: TGCGCCAGCAGTCAATCGAAGGGACAGCAAGAGACCCAGTACTTC; j_gene: TRBJ2-5; d_gene: TRBD1; abundance: -; v_gene: TRBV23-1
CDR3aa: CASSSETGMYEQYF; CDR3nt: TGTGCCAGCAGCTCGGAGACAGGGATGTACGAGCAGTACTTC; j_gene: TRBJ2-7; d_gene: TRBD1; abundance: once; v_gene: TRBV7-9
CDR3aa: CSASPPGQPQHF; CDR3nt: TGCAGTGCTAGTCCCCCCGGGCAGCCCCAGCATTTT; j_gene: TRBJ1-5; d_gene: -; abundance: -; v_gene: TRBV20-1